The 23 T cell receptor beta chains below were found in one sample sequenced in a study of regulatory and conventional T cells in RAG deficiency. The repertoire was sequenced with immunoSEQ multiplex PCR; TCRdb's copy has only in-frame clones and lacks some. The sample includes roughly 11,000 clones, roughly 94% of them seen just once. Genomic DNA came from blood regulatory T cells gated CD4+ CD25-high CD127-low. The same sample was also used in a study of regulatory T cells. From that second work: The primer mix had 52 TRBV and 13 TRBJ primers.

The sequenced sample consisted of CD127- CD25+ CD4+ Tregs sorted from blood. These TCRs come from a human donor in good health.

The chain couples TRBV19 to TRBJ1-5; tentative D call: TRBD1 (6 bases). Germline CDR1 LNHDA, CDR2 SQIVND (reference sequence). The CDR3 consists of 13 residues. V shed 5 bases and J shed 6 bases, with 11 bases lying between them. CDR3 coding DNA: TGTGCCAGTAGTGCTACAGGGACTCAGCCCCAGCATTTT. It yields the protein CASSATGTQPQHF. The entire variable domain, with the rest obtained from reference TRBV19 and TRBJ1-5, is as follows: DGGITQSPKYLFRKEGQNVTLSCEQNLNHDAMYWYRQDPGQGLRLIYYSQIVNDFQKGDIAEGYSVSREKKESFPLTVTSAQKNPTAFYLCASSATGTQPQHFGDGTRLSIL.

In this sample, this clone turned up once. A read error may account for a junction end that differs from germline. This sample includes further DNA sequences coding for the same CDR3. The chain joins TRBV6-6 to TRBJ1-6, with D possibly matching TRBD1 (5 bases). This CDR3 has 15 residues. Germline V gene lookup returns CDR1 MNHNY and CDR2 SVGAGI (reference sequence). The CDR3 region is CASSAQTASNSPLHF. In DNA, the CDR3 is TGTGCCAGCAGTGCCCAGACAGCTTCTAATTCCCCCCTCCACTTT.

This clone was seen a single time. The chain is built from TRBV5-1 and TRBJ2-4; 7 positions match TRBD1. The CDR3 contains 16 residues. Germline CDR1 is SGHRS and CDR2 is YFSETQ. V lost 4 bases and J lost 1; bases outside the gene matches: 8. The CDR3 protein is CASSRSLQGAKNIQYF. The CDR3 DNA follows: TGCGCCAGCAGCCGATCGTTACAGGGGGCCAAAAACATTCAGTACTTC.

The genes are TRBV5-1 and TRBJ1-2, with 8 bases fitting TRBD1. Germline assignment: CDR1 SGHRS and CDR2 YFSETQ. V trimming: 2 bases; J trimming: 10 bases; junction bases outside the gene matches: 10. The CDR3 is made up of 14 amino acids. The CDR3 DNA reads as TGCGCCAGCAGCTTCCGACAGGGGAGGAATGACTACACCTTC. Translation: CASSFRQGRNDYTF.

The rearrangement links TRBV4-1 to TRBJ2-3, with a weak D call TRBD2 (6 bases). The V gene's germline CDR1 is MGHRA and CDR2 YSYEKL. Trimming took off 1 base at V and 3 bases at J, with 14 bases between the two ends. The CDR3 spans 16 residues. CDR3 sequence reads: CASSQAIGTATDTQYF. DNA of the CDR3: TGCGCCAGCAGCCAAGCGATCGGGACTGCTACAGATACGCAGTATTTT.

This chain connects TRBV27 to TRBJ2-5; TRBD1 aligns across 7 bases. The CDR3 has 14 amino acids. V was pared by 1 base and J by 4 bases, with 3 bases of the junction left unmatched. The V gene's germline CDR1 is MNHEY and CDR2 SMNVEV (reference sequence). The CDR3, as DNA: TGTGCCAGCAGTTTATGGGCAGGGGGAGAGACCCAGTACTTC. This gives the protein CASSLWAGGETQYF.

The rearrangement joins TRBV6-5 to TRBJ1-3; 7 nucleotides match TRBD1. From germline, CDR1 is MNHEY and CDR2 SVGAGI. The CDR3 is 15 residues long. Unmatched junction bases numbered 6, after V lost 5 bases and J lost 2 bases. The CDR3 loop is CASSRQGAAGNTIYF. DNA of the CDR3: TGTGCCAGCAGTAGACAGGGAGCGGCTGGAAACACCATATATTTT.

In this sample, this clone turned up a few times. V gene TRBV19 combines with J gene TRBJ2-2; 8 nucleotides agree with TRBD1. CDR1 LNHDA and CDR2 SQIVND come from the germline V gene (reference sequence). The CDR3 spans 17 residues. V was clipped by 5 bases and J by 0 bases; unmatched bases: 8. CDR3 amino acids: CASSARKGQANTGELFF. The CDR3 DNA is TGTGCCAGTAGTGCGCGAAAGGGACAGGCGAACACCGGGGAGCTGTTTTTT.

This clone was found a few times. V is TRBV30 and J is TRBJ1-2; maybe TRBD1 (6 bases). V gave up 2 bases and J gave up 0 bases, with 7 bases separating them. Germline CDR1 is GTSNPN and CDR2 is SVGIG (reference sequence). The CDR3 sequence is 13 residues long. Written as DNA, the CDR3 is TGTGCCTGGAGTCGGACAGCTAACTATGGCTACACCTTC. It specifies CAWSRTANYGYTF. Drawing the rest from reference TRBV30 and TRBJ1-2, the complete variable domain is SQTIHQWPATLVQPVGSPLSLECTVEGTSNPNLYWYRQAAGRGLQLLFYSVGIGQISSEVPQNLSASRPQDRQFILSSKKLLLSDSGFYLCAWSRTANYGYTFGSGTRLTVV.

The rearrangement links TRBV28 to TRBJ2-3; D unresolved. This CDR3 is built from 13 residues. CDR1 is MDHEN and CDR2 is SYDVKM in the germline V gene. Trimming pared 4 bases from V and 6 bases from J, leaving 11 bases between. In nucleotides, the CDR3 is TGTGCCAGCAGTTCGGTTTTGTGGGATACGCAGTATTTT. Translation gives CASSSVLWDTQYF.

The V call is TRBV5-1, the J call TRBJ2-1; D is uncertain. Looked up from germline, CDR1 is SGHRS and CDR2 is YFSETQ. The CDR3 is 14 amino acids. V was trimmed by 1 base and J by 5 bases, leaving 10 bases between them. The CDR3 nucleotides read TGCGCCAGCAGCTTGTTTGTTACAGACAATGAGCAGTTCTTC. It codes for CASSLFVTDNEQFF.

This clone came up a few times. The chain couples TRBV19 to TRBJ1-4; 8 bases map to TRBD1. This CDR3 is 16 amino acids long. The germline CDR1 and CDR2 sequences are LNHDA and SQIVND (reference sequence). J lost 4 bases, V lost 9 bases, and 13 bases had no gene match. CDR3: CASNQGAGGGNEKLFF. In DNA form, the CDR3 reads TGTGCCAGCAACCAGGGAGCAGGGGGCGGTAATGAAAAACTGTTTTTT.

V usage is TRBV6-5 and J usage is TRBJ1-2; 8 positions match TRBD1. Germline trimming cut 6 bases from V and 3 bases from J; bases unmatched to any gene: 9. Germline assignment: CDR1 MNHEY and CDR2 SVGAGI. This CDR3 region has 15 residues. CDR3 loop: CASSLLPGQDYGYTF. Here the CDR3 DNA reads TGTGCCAGCAGCCTTCTCCCGGGACAGGACTATGGCTACACCTTC.

CDR3 sequence: CASSEFGTGGKYF. CDR3 sequence (DNA): TGTGCCAGCAGTGAATTTGGGACAGGAGGGAAGTACTTC. J is TRBJ2-7 and V is TRBV2, with 8 nucleotides matching TRBD1. Germline-derived CDR1 and CDR2 are SNHLY and FYNNEI. V shed 2 bases, J shed 11 bases, and the junction held 8 bases outside the gene matches. This CDR3 contains 13 residues.

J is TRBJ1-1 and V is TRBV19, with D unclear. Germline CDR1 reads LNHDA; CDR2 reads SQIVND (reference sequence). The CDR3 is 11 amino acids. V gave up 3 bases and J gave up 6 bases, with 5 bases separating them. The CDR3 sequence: CASSIVAEAFF. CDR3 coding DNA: TGTGCCAGTAGTATCGTTGCTGAAGCTTTCTTT.

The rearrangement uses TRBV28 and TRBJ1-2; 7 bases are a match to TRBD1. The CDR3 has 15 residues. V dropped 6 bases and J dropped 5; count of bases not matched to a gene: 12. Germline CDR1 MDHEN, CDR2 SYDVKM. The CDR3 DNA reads TGTGCCAGCAGGACAGGGTTCATCCCCTCTTATGGCTACACCTTC. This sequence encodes CASRTGFIPSYGYTF.

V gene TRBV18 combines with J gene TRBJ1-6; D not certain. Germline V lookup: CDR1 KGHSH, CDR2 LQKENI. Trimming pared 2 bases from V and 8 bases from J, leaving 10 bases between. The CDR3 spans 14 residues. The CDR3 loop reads CASSPIGSDSPLHF. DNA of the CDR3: TGTGCCAGCTCACCAATAGGGAGTGATTCACCCCTCCACTTT.

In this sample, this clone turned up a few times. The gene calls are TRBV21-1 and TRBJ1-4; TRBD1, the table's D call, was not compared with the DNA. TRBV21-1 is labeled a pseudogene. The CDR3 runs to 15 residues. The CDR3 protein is CASSNNTQGGEKLFF. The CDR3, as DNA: TGTGCCAGCAGCAATAATACCCAGGGCGGTGAAAAACTGTTTTTT.

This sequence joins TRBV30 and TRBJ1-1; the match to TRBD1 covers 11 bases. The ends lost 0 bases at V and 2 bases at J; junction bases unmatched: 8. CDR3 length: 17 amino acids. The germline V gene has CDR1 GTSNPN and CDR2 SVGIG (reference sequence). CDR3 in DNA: TGTGCCTGGAGTGTACGGGACAGGGGGTTAAGCAACACTGAAGCTTTCTTT. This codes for CAWSVRDRGLSNTEAFF. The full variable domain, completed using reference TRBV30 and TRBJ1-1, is SQTIHQWPATLVQPVGSPLSLECTVEGTSNPNLYWYRQAAGRGLQLLFYSVGIGQISSEVPQNLSASRPQDRQFILSSKKLLLSDSGFYLCAWSVRDRGLSNTEAFFGQGTRLTVV.

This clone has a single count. In nucleotides, the CDR3 is TGTGCCAGCAGCGTAGTTGACAGGGGGCCTGGCTACACCTTC. Encoded protein: CASSVVDRGPGYTF. This chain joins TRBV9 and TRBJ1-2; 10 bases align to TRBD1. The CDR3 spans 14 residues. Germline V gene data show CDR1 as SGDLS and CDR2 as YYNGEE. V lost 0 bases to trimming and J lost 7 bases; unmatched junction nucleotides: 3. The complete variable domain, with remaining parts taken from reference TRBV9 and TRBJ1-2, reads DSGVTQTPKHLITATGQRVTLRCSPRSGDLSVYWYQQSLDQGLQFLIQYYNGEERAKGNILERFSAQQFPDLHSELNLSSLELGDSALYFCASSVVDRGPGYTFGSGTRLTVV.

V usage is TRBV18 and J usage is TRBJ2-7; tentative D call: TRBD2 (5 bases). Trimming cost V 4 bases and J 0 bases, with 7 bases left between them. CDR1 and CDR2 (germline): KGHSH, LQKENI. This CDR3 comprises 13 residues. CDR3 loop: CASSQEASYEQYF. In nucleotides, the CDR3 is TGTGCCAGCTCACAGGAGGCCTCCTACGAGCAGTACTTC.

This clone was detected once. CDR3 loop: CASSLPRAGGPSYNEQFF. The CDR3 nucleotides are TGTGCCAGCAGCTTACCGAGGGCGGGGGGGCCGTCCTACAATGAGCAGTTCTTC. The chain joins TRBV7-9 to TRBJ2-1; 9 bases line up with TRBD2. The CDR3 contains 18 residues. V lost 2 bases, J lost 1 base, and 9 bases stayed unmatched. Germline CDR1 and CDR2: SEHNR and FQNEAQ (reference sequence).

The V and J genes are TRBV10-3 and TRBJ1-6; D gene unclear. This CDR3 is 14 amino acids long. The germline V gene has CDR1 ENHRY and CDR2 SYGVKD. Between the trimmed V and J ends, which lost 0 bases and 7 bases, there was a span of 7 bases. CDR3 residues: CAISESSANSPLHF. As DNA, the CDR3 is TGTGCCATCAGTGAGTCGTCAGCGAATTCACCCCTCCACTTT.